These T cell receptor beta chains were read from a single sample in a study of long-term antiretroviral therapy in people with HIV. Using immunoSEQ multiplex PCR, the repertoire was profiled, and TCRdb retains in-frame clones only, with some absent. In the table there are tens of thousands of clones, roughly 84% of which are singletons. The material was unsorted PBMCs, obtained 0.1 years before starting antiretroviral therapy. All receptors derive from a man aged 18 to 29 with HIV. CDR3s include the opening cysteine and the closing phenylalanine or tryptophan. The D gene is left open where the match is weak. Size tells how often a clone was seen (once, few, many) or the class of an expanded clone, and some rows leave it out.

>TRBJ1-1|13|-|-|TRBV30
CAWSRLGAAGAFF
TGTGCCTGGAGTAGGTTGGGGGCGGCCGGGGCTTTCTTT
>TRBJ2-7|16|-|-|TRBV9
CASSVGPDGSSYEQYF
TGTGCCAGCAGCGTAGGCCCCGACGGAAGCTCCTACGAGCAGTACTTC
>TRBJ2-6|18|-|TRBD2|TRBV28
CASSYGGMAIAGANVLTF
TGTGCCAGCAGTTACGGGGGGATGGCCATCGCTGGGGCCAACGTCCTGACTTTC
>TRBJ2-7|16|few|TRBD2|TRBV9
CASRTEGLAGSYEQYF
TGTGCCAGCAGGACCGAGGGACTAGCAGGCTCCTACGAGCAGTACTTC
>TRBJ1-1|13|-|-|TRBV11-2
CASSQGNTVEAFF
TGTGCCAGCAGCCAAGGGAACACAGTTGAAGCTTTCTTT
>TRBJ2-7|12|-|-|TRBV11-1
CASSFGYYEQYF
TGTGCCAGCAGCTTTGGATACTACGAGCAGTACTTC
>TRBJ2-7|14|few|-|TRBV7-9
CASSRSALSYEQYF
TGTGCCAGCAGCCGCTCGGCGCTTTCCTACGAGCAGTACTTC
>TRBJ1-5|17|-|-|TRBV27
CASSQYVWEEGNQPQHF
TGTGCCAGCAGTCAATACGTCTGGGAGGAAGGCAATCAGCCCCAGCATTTT
>TRBJ2-6|19|-|TRBD2|TRBV14
CASSQDPGRASSGANVLTF
TGTGCCAGCAGCCAAGATCCCGGGAGGGCCTCCTCTGGGGCCAACGTCCTGACTTTC
>TRBJ1-4|15|-|-|TRBV19
CASSIPAEGNEKLFF
TGTGCCAGTAGTATTCCGGCAGAAGGGAATGAAAAACTGTTTTTT
>TRBJ2-5|11|-|-|TRBV19
CASSVSGTQYF
TGTGCCAGTAGTGTTAGTGGGACCCAGTACTTC
>TRBJ2-5|11|-|-|TRBV7-7
CVPRGIETQYF
TGTGTCCCAAGGGGGATAGAGACCCAGTACTTC
>TRBJ2-5|15|-|TRBD1|TRBV28
CASSSGTGGQETQYF
TGTGCCAGCAGTTCCGGGACAGGGGGCCAAGAGACCCAGTACTTC
>TRBJ2-1|15|-|TRBD2|TRBV19
CASSIRTSGQGEQFF
TGTGCCAGTAGTATCAGGACTAGCGGGCAAGGTGAGCAGTTCTTC
>TRBJ2-1|12|-|TRBD2|TRBV29-1
CSVERGSNEQFF
TGCAGCGTTGAACGCGGGAGCAATGAGCAGTTCTTC
>TRBJ1-1|11|few|-|TRBV7-9
CASSFTGEAFF
TGTGCCAGCAGCTTTACAGGGGAAGCTTTCTTT
>TRBJ1-2|14|-|TRBD1|TRBV5-4
CASSQGDANYGYTF
TGTGCCAGCAGCCAGGGGGACGCTAACTATGGCTACACCTTC
>TRBJ2-5|12|-|TRBD1|TRBV5-1
CGSGTGQETQYF
TGCGGGAGCGGGACAGGGCAAGAGACCCAGTACTTC
>TRBJ2-5|15|-|-|TRBV5-1
CASSLAASSEETQYF
TGCGCCAGCAGCTTGGCGGCAAGTAGCGAGGAGACCCAGTACTTC
>TRBJ1-5|14|medium-sized|-|TRBV6-6
CASGGGGLYQPQHF
TGTGCCAGCGGGGGCGGGGGGCTCTATCAGCCCCAGCATTTT
>TRBJ2-7|14|-|TRBD2|TRBV5-4
CASSPGLAFYEQYF
TGTGCCAGCAGCCCGGGACTAGCTTTTTACGAGCAGTACTTC
>TRBJ1-4|14|-|TRBD1|TRBV7-9
CASSQGQKNEKLFF
TGTGCCAGCAGCCAGGGACAGAAGAATGAAAAACTGTTTTTT
>TRBJ2-7|13|-|-|TRBV2
CASGDVDRPEQYF
TGTGCCAGCGGGGACGTGGACAGACCGGAGCAGTACTTC
>TRBJ2-1|15|once|-|TRBV7-6
CASSLDSGTRNEQFF
TGTGCCAGCAGCTTAGATTCCGGGACACGCAATGAGCAGTTCTTC
>TRBJ2-1|15|once|-|TRBV27
CASREGGGGKNEQFF
TGTGCCAGCAGGGAGGGGGGGGGCGGTAAGAATGAGCAGTTCTTC
>TRBJ2-1|16|once|TRBD2|TRBV5-1
CASSLSPSGEYNEQFF
TGCGCCAGCAGCTTGTCCCCTAGCGGGGAGTACAATGAGCAGTTCTTC
>TRBJ1-4|14|-|-|TRBV7-9
CASSYTTSNEKLFF
TGTGCCAGCAGTTATACCACCTCTAATGAAAAACTGTTTTTT
>TRBJ1-5|16|-|-|TRBV7-9
CASSLGSGESNQPQHF
TGTGCCAGCAGCTTAGGGTCGGGGGAAAGCAATCAGCCCCAGCATTTT
>TRBJ2-1|14|-|-|TRBV9
CASSFRDSYNEQFF
TGTGCCAGCAGCTTTCGGGACTCATACAATGAGCAGTTCTTC
>TRBJ2-1|16|-|TRBD1|TRBV18
CASSPPRDRVYNEQFF
TGTGCCAGCTCACCACCCCGGGACAGGGTATACAATGAGCAGTTCTTC
>TRBJ1-1|14|-|-|TRBV7-2
CASSLAAVNTEAFF
TGTGCCAGCAGCTTAGCGGCCGTGAACACTGAAGCTTTCTTT
>TRBJ2-3|13|-|-|TRBV9
CASSFLPTDTQYF
TGTGCCAGCAGCTTTCTCCCCACGGATACGCAGTATTTT
>TRBJ1-2|15|once|-|TRBV15
CATSRDPVSYYGYTF
TGTGCCACCAGCAGAGATCCCGTTAGTTACTATGGCTACACCTTC
>TRBJ1-5|11|few|-|TRBV28
CASSFLQPQHF
TGTGCCAGCAGTTTTCTGCAGCCCCAGCATTTT
>TRBJ2-1|16|-|TRBD2|TRBV5-1
CASSLEKRGTYNEQFF
TGCGCCAGCAGCTTGGAGAAGCGGGGGACCTACAATGAGCAGTTCTTC
>TRBJ1-2|14|few|-|TRBV10-3
CAISVAKLNYGYTF
TGTGCCATCAGTGTGGCCAAGTTAAACTATGGCTACACCTTC
>TRBJ2-7|14|-|-|TRBV5-1
CASSLGPDSYEQYF
TGCGCCAGCAGCTTGGGTCCGGACTCCTACGAGCAGTACTTC
>TRBJ1-5|17|-|TRBD1|TRBV5-5
CASSLGLRGRVDQPQHF
TGTGCCAGCAGCTTGGGACTCAGGGGGCGAGTGGATCAGCCCCAGCATTTT
>TRBJ2-3|12|once|-|TRBV7-2
CASSWGTDTQYF
TGTGCCAGCAGCTGGGGCACAGATACGCAGTATTTT
>TRBJ2-7|15|-|-|TRBV4-1
CASSQDPTRTYEQYF
TGCGCCAGCAGCCAAGATCCCACTCGCACCTACGAGCAGTACTTC
>TRBJ1-1|13|-|-|TRBV7-2
CASSSDRNTEAFF
TGTGCCAGCAGTTCGGACAGGAACACTGAAGCTTTCTTT
>TRBJ2-3|16|-|TRBD2|TRBV6-4
CASSERGLGTTDTQYF
TGTGCCAGCAGTGAAAGGGGACTAGGGACAACAGATACGCAGTATTTT
>TRBJ1-1|13|-|-|TRBV30
CAWSLTGFVEAFF
TGTGCCTGGAGTTTAACAGGGTTTGTTGAAGCTTTCTTT
>TRBJ1-5|14|-|-|TRBV6-5
CASSDQGWNQPQHF
TGTGCCAGCAGTGACCAGGGGTGGAATCAGCCCCAGCATTTT
>TRBJ2-5|11|once|-|TRBV7-9
CASSWSETQYF
TGTGCCAGCAGCTGGTCAGAGACCCAGTACTTC
>TRBJ1-6|15|-|-|TRBV27
CASSFGDAGNSPLHF
TGTGCCAGCAGTTTTGGGGACGCGGGAAATTCACCCCTCCACTTT
>TRBJ2-1|17|-|-|TRBV4-3
CASSRNRGLSSYNEQFF
TGCGCCAGCAGCCGTAACAGGGGACTAAGCTCCTACAATGAGCAGTTCTTC
>TRBJ2-5|14|-|-|TRBV19
CASSIQGRQETQYF
TGTGCCAGTAGTATCCAGGGGAGACAAGAGACCCAGTACTTC
>TRBJ1-5|15|-|TRBD1|TRBV4-1
CASSSSDRATQPQHF
TGCGCCAGCAGCTCCTCGGACAGGGCAACTCAGCCCCAGCATTTT
>TRBJ1-2|12|-|-|TRBV27
CAMRGVGDGYTF
TGTGCCATGAGGGGGGTAGGAGATGGCTACACCTTC